This TCR beta chain was identified in a study of technical replicates of blood from a few donors. Sequencing used immunoSEQ multiplex PCR; TCRdb keeps in-frame clones, though not all of them. This table holds 8,500 to 10,000 clones, 90% to 95% found once. Germline CDR1 SGHTA, CDR2 FQGNSA. V lost 6 bases to trimming and J lost 2 bases; unmatched junction nucleotides: 7. The length of the CDR3 is 15 residues. Sequencing was performed on PBMCs. The receptor's source is a human donor in good health. The chain has TRBV7-2 and TRBJ2-7, with 10 bases identical to TRBD2. The CDR3 coding sequence is TGTGCCAGCAGACCTGGACTAGCGGCCGCCTACGAGCAGTACTTC. This encodes CASRPGLAAAYEQYF.